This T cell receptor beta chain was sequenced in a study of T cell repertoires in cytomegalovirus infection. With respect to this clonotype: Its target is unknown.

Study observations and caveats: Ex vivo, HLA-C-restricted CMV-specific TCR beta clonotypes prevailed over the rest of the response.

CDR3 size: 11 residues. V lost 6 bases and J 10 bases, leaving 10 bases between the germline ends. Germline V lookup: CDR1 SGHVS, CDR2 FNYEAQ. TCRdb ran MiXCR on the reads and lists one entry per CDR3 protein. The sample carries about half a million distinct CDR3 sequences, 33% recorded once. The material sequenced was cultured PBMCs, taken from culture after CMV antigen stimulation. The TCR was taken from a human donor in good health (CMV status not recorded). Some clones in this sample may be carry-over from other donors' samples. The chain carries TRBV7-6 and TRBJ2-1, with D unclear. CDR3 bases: TGTGCCAGCAGTCCCCCGGGCGAGCAGTTCTTC. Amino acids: CASSPPGEQFF.